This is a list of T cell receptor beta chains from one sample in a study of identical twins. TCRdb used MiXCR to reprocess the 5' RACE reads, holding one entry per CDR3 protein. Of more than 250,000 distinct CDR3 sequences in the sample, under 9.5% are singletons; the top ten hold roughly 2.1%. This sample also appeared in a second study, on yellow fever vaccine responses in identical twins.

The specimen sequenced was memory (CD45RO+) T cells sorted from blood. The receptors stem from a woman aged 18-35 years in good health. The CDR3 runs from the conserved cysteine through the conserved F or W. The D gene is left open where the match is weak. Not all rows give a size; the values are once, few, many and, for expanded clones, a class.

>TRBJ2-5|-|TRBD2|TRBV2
CASKRGRTSGSGGQETQYF
TGTGCCAGCAAAAGAGGAAGGACTAGCGGGAGCGGGGGCCAAGAGACCCAGTACTTC
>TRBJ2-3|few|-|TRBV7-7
CASSLGRAGPETYKTDTQYF
TGTGCCAGCAGCTTAGGCCGTGCGGGACCTGAAACCTATAAGACAGATACGCAGTATTTT
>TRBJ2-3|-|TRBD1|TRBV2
CASSGLPGQGADF
TGTGCCAGCAGTGGTTTACCGGGACAGGGGGCCGATTTT
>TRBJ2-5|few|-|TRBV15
CATSRGDTQETQYF
TGTGCCACCAGCAGAGGGGACACCCAAGAGACCCAGTACTTC
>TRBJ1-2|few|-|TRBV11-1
CASSDGVDGYTF
TGTGCCAGCAGCGACGGGGTTGATGGCTACACCTTC
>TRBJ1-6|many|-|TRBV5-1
CASSLGPNSPLHF
TGCGCCAGCAGCTTGGGACCAAATTCACCCCTCCACTTT
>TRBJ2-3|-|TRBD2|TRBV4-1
CASSQAGGGSTDTQYF
TGCGCCAGCAGCCAAGCGGGGGGGGGAAGCACAGATACGCAGTATTTT
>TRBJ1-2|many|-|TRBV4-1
CASSQDITVNYGYTF
TGCGCCAGCAGCCAAGATATAACAGTGAACTATGGCTACACCTTC
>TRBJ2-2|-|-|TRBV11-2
CASRPTGGGGELFF
TGTGCCAGCAGACCTACAGGGGGGGGCGGGGAGCTGTTTTTT
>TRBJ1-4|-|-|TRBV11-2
CASSLNRGANEKLFF
TGTGCCAGCAGCTTAAATAGGGGGGCTAATGAAAAACTGTTTTTT
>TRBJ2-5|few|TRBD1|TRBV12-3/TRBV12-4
CASSPDRVETQYF
TGTGCCAGCAGTCCTGACAGGGTGGAGACCCAGTACTTC
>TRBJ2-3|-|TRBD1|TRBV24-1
CATSDTDRAAPDTQYF
TGTGCCACCAGTGATACTGACAGGGCGGCTCCAGATACGCAGTATTTT
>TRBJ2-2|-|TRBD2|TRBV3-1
CASSGAGGRFGELFF
TGTGCCAGCAGCGGGGCGGGGGGCCGATTCGGGGAGCTGTTTTTT
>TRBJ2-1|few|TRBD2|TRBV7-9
CASSSRLANSYNEQFF
TGTGCCAGCAGCTCCAGACTAGCCAACTCCTACAATGAGCAGTTCTTC
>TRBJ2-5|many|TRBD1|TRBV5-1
CASSLALGGLAETQYF
TGCGCCAGCAGCTTGGCCCTAGGGGGCCTCGCGGAGACCCAGTACTTC
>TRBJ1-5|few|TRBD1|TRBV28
CASSLPRTGNGQPQHF
TGTGCCAGCAGTTTACCCAGGACAGGGAATGGTCAGCCCCAGCATTTT
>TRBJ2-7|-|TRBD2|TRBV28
CASSTSGRAPYEQYF
TGTGCCAGCAGTACTAGCGGGAGGGCCCCCTACGAGCAGTACTTC
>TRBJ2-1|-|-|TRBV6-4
CASSDNSNNEQFF
TGTGCCAGCAGTGACAACTCTAACAATGAGCAGTTCTTC
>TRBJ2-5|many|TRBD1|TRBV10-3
CAISGGQGQETQYF
TGTGCCATCAGCGGGGGACAGGGCCAAGAGACCCAGTACTTC
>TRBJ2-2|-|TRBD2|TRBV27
CASSTRLAGGDGELFF
TGTGCCAGCAGTACCCGACTAGCGGGCGGCGACGGGGAGCTGTTTTTT
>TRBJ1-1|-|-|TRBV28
CASRSGGNTEAFF
TGTGCCAGCAGGTCCGGGGGCAACACTGAAGCTTTCTTT
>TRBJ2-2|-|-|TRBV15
CATSRDPMPNTGELFF
TGTGCCACCAGCAGAGATCCAATGCCGAACACCGGGGAGCTGTTTTTT
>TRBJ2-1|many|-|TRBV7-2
CASSYGYEQFF
TGTGCCAGCAGCTATGGTTATGAGCAGTTCTTC
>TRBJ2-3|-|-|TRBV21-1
CASSEAGGSPSTDTQYF
TGTGCCAGCAGCGAAGCGGGAGGCTCACCGTCCACAGATACGCAGTATTTT
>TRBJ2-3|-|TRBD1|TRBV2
CASRSDRAKGTQYF
TGTGCCAGCAGGTCGGACAGGGCCAAAGGTACGCAGTATTTT
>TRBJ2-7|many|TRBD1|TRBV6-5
CASSYSGTGDHEQYF
TGTGCCAGCAGTTACTCAGGGACAGGGGATCACGAGCAGTACTTC
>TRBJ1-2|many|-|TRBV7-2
CASSLLGGEDYTF
TGTGCCAGCAGCTTATTGGGAGGGGAGGACTACACCTTC
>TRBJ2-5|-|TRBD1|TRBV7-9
CASSLGQAVETQYF
TGTGCCAGCAGCCTCGGACAGGCTGTAGAGACCCAGTACTTC
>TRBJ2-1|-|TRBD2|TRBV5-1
CASSPTGLASYNEQFF
TGCGCCAGCAGCCCAACCGGACTAGCTTCCTACAATGAGCAGTTCTTC
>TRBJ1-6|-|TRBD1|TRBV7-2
CASSPQGAGSPLHF
TGTGCCAGCAGCCCACAGGGGGCAGGGTCACCCCTCCACTTT
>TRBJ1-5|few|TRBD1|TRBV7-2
CASSSHRQGAGQPQHF
TGTGCCAGCAGCTCACACAGACAGGGGGCGGGTCAGCCCCAGCATTTT
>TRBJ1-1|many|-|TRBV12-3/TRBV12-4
CASNDLVNTEAFF
TGTGCCAGCAACGACTTGGTGAACACTGAAGCTTTCTTT
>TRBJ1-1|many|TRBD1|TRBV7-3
CASSGQGRLAEAFF
TGTGCCAGCAGCGGACAGGGTAGGTTGGCTGAAGCTTTCTTT
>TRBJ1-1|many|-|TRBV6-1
CASSPKDARRGAFF
TGTGCCAGCAGTCCAAAGGACGCCCGGCGCGGAGCTTTCTTT
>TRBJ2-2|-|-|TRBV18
CASSPPLLRELFF
TGTGCCAGCTCACCACCGCTGTTACGGGAGCTGTTTTTT
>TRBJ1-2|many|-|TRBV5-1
CASSLDRETNYGYTF
TGCGCCAGCAGCTTAGATAGGGAAACTAACTATGGCTACACCTTC
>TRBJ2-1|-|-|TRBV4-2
CASSQGPLTGSYNEQFF
TGTGCCAGCAGCCAAGGACCGTTGACAGGCTCCTACAATGAGCAGTTCTTC
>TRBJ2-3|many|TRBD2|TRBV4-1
CASSQEALLAGVSTDTQYF
TGCGCCAGCAGCCAAGAGGCTCTGCTAGCGGGGGTCAGCACAGATACGCAGTATTTT
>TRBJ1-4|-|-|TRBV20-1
CSARDWATEKLFF
TGCAGTGCTAGAGATTGGGCAACTGAAAAACTGTTTTTT
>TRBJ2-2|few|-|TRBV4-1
CASSQEPAGRGELFF
TGCGCCAGCAGCCAAGAACCGGCGGGAAGGGGGGAGCTGTTTTTT
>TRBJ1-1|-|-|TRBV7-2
CASSFSSIVNTEAFF
TGTGCCAGCAGCTTTTCAAGTATCGTGAACACTGAAGCTTTCTTT
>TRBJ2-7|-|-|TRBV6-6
CASSYKGEQYF
TGTGCCAGCAGTTACAAGGGGGAGCAGTACTTC
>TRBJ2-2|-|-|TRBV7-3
CASSLREGELFF
TGTGCCAGCAGCTTGAGGGAGGGGGAGCTGTTTTTT
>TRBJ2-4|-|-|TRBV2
CASLMWTNIQYF
TGTGCCAGTCTGATGTGGACAAACATTCAGTACTTC
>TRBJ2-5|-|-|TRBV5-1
CASSGSGGGQETQYF
TGCGCCAGCAGTGGGTCCGGCGGCGGGCAAGAGACCCAGTACTTC
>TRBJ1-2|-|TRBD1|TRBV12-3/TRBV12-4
CASSTGVYGYTF
TGTGCCAGCAGTACAGGGGTCTATGGCTACACCTTC
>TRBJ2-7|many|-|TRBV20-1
CSARDPVGSSYEQYF
TGCAGTGCTAGAGATCCTGTCGGGAGCTCCTACGAGCAGTACTTC